This TCR beta chain was recorded in a study of OX40 agonist ivuxolimab in advanced cancers. Study summary: Patients receiving dose escalation had hepatocellular carcinoma, melanoma, renal cell or head and neck cancer. General study points: There was clonal expansion of CD4+ and CD8+ blood T cells by week 6 at 0.1 to 3.0 mg/kg.

Autoimmune disease history or systemic immunosuppression was exclusionary. The assay was immunoSEQ multiplex PCR, and TCRdb's table has in-frame clones only and misses some. Of about 120,000 clones in the sample, approximately 92% were seen once. Germline V gene data show CDR1 as LNHDA and CDR2 as SQIVND (reference sequence). V was cut by 5 bases and J by 7 bases, with 15 bases left in between. The CDR3 has 13 amino acids. Of note for this clone: What it binds is unknown.

Sample: CD4+ or CD8+ T cells sorted from blood, taken in a trial of the OX40 agonist ivuxolimab. The chain recombines TRBV19 with TRBJ2-7; D gene unclear. The sequence came from an adult with an advanced solid tumor such as melanoma, head and neck, liver or kidney cancer. The CDR3 sequence: CASSVDRAREQYF. CDR3 nucleotides: TGTGCCAGTAGTGTTGACCGAGCGAGAGAGCAGTACTTC.